Shown below are 27 T cell receptor beta chains from a single sample sequenced in a study of T-cell reconstitution after alpha-beta-depleted transplantation in children. Researchers prepared the TCRbeta library using unique molecular identifiers, the study reports. TCRdb re-called the PCR reads with MiXCR, one entry per CDR3 protein. Of 250,000 to 400,000 distinct CDR3 sequences in the sample, roughly 21% were seen once. The sample here was PBMCs, mostly from graft donor cells, taken 180 days after TCRalphabeta/CD19-depleted stem cell transplant. The receptors originated from a male patient younger than 18 who had a stem cell transplant for acute lymphoblastic leukemia, so the T cells may come from the graft donor.

The V call is TRBV20-1, the J call TRBJ2-5; maybe TRBD2 (5 bases). Germline V lookup: CDR1 DFQATT, CDR2 SNEGSKA (reference sequence). There are 14 residues in the CDR3. The V gene lost 3 bases and the J gene lost 2 bases, with 13 bases spanning the gap. CDR3 protein: CSASFLAEQETQYF. The CDR3 DNA follows: TGCAGTGCTAGCTTTCTAGCAGAACAAGAGACCCAGTACTTC.

The gene calls are TRBV2 and TRBJ2-6; D not certain. The germline V gene encodes CDR1 SNHLY and CDR2 FYNNEI. There are 14 residues in the CDR3. V was cut by 5 bases and J by 0 bases, with 5 bases left in between. CDR3 nucleotides: TGTGCCAGCAGTCGGCTCTCTGGGGCCAACGTCCTGACTTTC. This encodes CASSRLSGANVLTF.

The chain combines TRBV12-3 or TRBV12-4 with TRBJ1-2; D perhaps matches TRBD1 (6 bases). The CDR3 is 16 amino acids. Trimming stripped 1 base from V and 5 bases from J, with 17 bases between. This chain's CDR3 is CASSLGLGAPVYGYTF. DNA for the CDR3: TGTGCCAGCAGTTTAGGTTTGGGGGCGCCGGTTTATGGCTACACCTTC.

The chain carries TRBV5-6 and TRBJ2-7, with D perhaps TRBD1 (6 bases). Germline CDR1 is SGHDT and CDR2 is YYEEEE. The CDR3 sequence is 13 residues long. The V end lost 0 bases, the J end lost 4 bases, and 8 bases lay between the germline ends. The CDR3 DNA reads TGTGCCAGCAGCTTGGACAGGGAATACGAGCAGTACTTC. Translation gives CASSLDREYEQYF.

As for this clonotype: One end of the junction does not line up with germline, which may come from a read error. The chain recombines TRBV12-3 or TRBV12-4 with TRBJ1-5; D remains unclear. The CDR3 consists of 18 residues. This chain's CDR3 is CTSSSPALYYVRNQPQHF. In DNA form, the CDR3 reads TGTACCAGCAGTTCCCCAGCCCTATATTATGTCCGCAATCAGCCCCAGCATTTT.

This clonotype was detected only a few times. The chain combines TRBV10-2 with TRBJ1-5, with D perhaps matching TRBD1 (5 bases). The germline CDR1 and CDR2 sequences are WSHSY and SAAADI. The CDR3 length is 14 residues. Trimming pared 6 bases from V and 0 bases from J, leaving 9 bases between. The DNA of the CDR3 is TGCGCCAGCAGACAGGCTTATAGCAATCAGCCCCAGCATTTT. The encoded protein is CASRQAYSNQPQHF.

The V call is TRBV5-1, the J call TRBJ2-7; D tentatively fits TRBD1 or TRBD2 (5 bases each). This CDR3 has 13 residues. The V gene's germline CDR1 is SGHRS and CDR2 YFSETQ. The V end was cut by 5 bases, the J end by 4 bases, with 13 bases between. The CDR3 sequence is CASRWDGVYEQYF. The CDR3 nucleotides read TGCGCCAGCAGGTGGGACGGGGTGTACGAGCAGTACTTC.

This CDR3 reads CASSSLDPLTGELFF. DNA for the CDR3: TGTGCCAGCAGCTCCCTCGATCCCCTCACCGGGGAGCTGTTTTTT. V and J are TRBV5-6 and TRBJ2-2; D unresolved. V lost 3 bases to trimming and J lost 4 bases, with 13 bases between them. Germline V gene data show CDR1 as SGHDT and CDR2 as YYEEEE. CDR3 size: 15 residues.

This clonotype was seen a few times. The V gene is TRBV5-1, the J gene TRBJ2-3; 9 bases fit TRBD1. Germline V CDR1 and CDR2: SGHRS, YFSETQ. CDR3 length: 16 residues. V lost 0 bases to trimming and J lost 4 bases; unmatched junction nucleotides: 6. The CDR3 is CASSLGTGVGPDTQYF. CDR3 nucleotides: TGCGCCAGCAGCTTGGGGACAGGGGTCGGCCCAGATACGCAGTATTTT.

The chain recombines TRBV6-5 with TRBJ2-3, with a tentative D call TRBD2 (7 bases). In germline, CDR1 is MNHEY, CDR2 SVGAGI. Between the trimmed V and J ends, which lost 0 bases and 8 bases, there was a span of 12 bases. This CDR3 region has 14 residues. The CDR3 nucleotides are TGTGCCAGCAGTTACTCAGGGAGGGGGGCTACGCAGTATTTT. This codes for CASSYSGRGATQYF.

The chain has TRBV9 and TRBJ2-7, with 7 positions matching TRBD1. In germline, CDR1 is SGDLS, CDR2 YYNGEE. Germline trimming cut 0 bases from V and 3 bases from J; bases unmatched to any gene: 3. The length of the CDR3 is 14 residues. The CDR3 is CASSVGQGYYEQYF. The DNA for the CDR3 is TGTGCCAGCAGCGTAGGACAGGGATACTACGAGCAGTACTTC.

The CDR3 loop reads CASSLPLAGGPDTQYF. CDR3 nucleotides: TGTGCCAGCAGCTTGCCCCTAGCGGGAGGGCCGGATACGCAGTATTTT. The chain employs TRBV7-8 and TRBJ2-3; TRBD2 matches 12 bases. Trimming cost V 3 bases and J 6 bases; bases outside gene matches: 7. CDR1 is SGHVS and CDR2 is FQNEAQ in the germline V gene. The CDR3 has 16 amino acids. Full variable domain (remainder filled in from reference TRBV7-8 and TRBJ2-3): GAGVSQSPRYKVAKRGQDVALRCDPISGHVSLFWYQQALGQGPEFLTYFQNEAQLDKSGLPSDRFFAERPEGSVSTLKIQRTQQEDSAVYLCASSLPLAGGPDTQYFGPGTRLTVL.

The rearrangement joins TRBV6-5 to TRBJ2-7; D is possibly TRBD1 (6 bases). Germline-derived CDR1 and CDR2 are MNHEY and SVGAGI. Trimming left V 0 bases short and J 6 bases short, with 18 bases between. The CDR3 sequence is 16 residues long. The CDR3 loop reads CASSYSGRPPGAEQYF. CDR3 in DNA: TGTGCCAGCAGTTACTCGGGCAGGCCCCCAGGGGCCGAGCAGTACTTC.

In this sample, this clonotype turned up many times. The V and J genes are TRBV12-3 or TRBV12-4 and TRBJ2-2; D ambiguous. V was trimmed by 5 bases and J by 0 bases, leaving 10 bases between them. The CDR3 covers 15 residues. Here the CDR3 DNA reads TGTGCCAGCAGTCCGCGGAGCGCGAACACCGGGGAGCTGTTTTTT. It yields the protein CASSPRSANTGELFF.

The table lists this clonotype with many counts. This chain joins TRBV5-1 and TRBJ2-7; 8 bases align to TRBD1. The CDR3 has 13 amino acids. J gave up 3 bases and V 2 bases, and 1 base lay outside the gene matches. CDR1 is SGHRS, CDR2 YFSETQ, per germline. DNA of the CDR3: TGCGCCAGCAGCTTCGGGACAGGCTACGAGCAGTACTTC. It translates to CASSFGTGYEQYF.

The J gene is TRBJ2-2, the V gene TRBV5-1; D is perhaps TRBD1 or TRBD2 (5 bases each). In germline, CDR1 is SGHRS, CDR2 YFSETQ. The V and J ends lost 4 bases and 7 bases respectively, with 17 bases between them. The CDR3 has 15 amino acids. CDR3 in amino acids: CASSPPVRGGGELFF. Written as DNA, the CDR3 is TGCGCCAGCAGCCCTCCTGTGAGGGGCGGCGGGGAGCTGTTTTTT.

The rearrangement joins TRBV7-2 to TRBJ2-4; the match to TRBD1 covers 7 bases. Germline CDR1 reads SGHTA; CDR2 reads FQGNSA. The CDR3 is 16 amino acids. V lost 4 bases, J lost 1 base, and 7 bases stayed unmatched. The CDR3 coding sequence is TGTACCAGCAGCTATGACAGGGTTACGGCCAAAAACATTCAGTACTTC. Translated, it gives CTSSYDRVTAKNIQYF. Together with reference TRBV7-2 and TRBJ2-4, the CDR3 gives the full variable domain: GAGVSQSPSNKVTEKGKDVELRCDPISGHTALYWYRQSLGQGLEFLIYFQGNSAPDKSGLPSDRFSAERTGGSVSTLTIQRTQQEDSAVYLCTSSYDRVTAKNIQYFGAGTRLSVL.

This chain joins TRBV18 and TRBJ2-5, with unresolved D. The CDR3 has 16 residues. V shed 1 base and J shed 1 base, with 13 bases lying between them. The germline V gene encodes CDR1 KGHSH and CDR2 LQKENI. The CDR3 loop is CASSPRDTILQETQYF. The CDR3 DNA is TGTGCCAGCTCACCACGGGATACGATCCTCCAAGAGACCCAGTACTTC.

Concerning this clonotype: One end of the junction fails to match germline, which may point to a read error. This sequence joins TRBV7-8 and TRBJ1-1; 8 bases fit TRBD1. Germline V gives CDR1 SGHVS, CDR2 FQNEAQ. CDR3 length: 19 residues. CDR3 in DNA: TGTGCCAGCAGCTTAGAGTGGACAGGGTGGAGGGATAGGGACACTGAAACTTTCTTT. Its protein product is CASSLEWTGWRDRDTETFF.

Only a few counts were recorded for this clonotype. V is TRBV2 and J is TRBJ2-2; D not resolved. Germline CDR1 is SNHLY and CDR2 is FYNNEI. CDR3 length: 14 amino acids. V lost 7 bases and J 6 bases, leaving 15 bases between the germline ends. The CDR3 DNA reads as TGTGCCAGCAAAGCTAACCTGAGATCCGGGGAGCTGTTTTTT. Translation gives CASKANLRSGELFF.

The rearrangement links TRBV9 to TRBJ1-3; D remains unclear. Germline CDR1 reads SGDLS; CDR2 reads YYNGEE. There are 16 residues in the CDR3. V lost 3 bases and J 0 bases, leaving 13 bases between the germline ends. The CDR3 DNA follows: TGTGCCAGCAGCGCTTTAAGCCGTTACTCTGGAAACACCATATATTTT. This encodes CASSALSRYSGNTIYF.

This rearrangement joins TRBV12-3 or TRBV12-4 to TRBJ2-1; 7 bases are shared with TRBD2. The CDR3 has 17 amino acids. V lost 3 bases to trimming and J lost 3 bases; unmatched junction nucleotides: 11. The CDR3 protein is CASSLERDPPFYNEQFF. The CDR3, as DNA: TGTGCCAGCAGTTTGGAGCGGGATCCTCCCTTCTACAATGAGCAGTTCTTC.

This clonotype was found a few times. The chain links TRBV2 to TRBJ2-3; TRBD1 matches 8 bases. Unmatched junction bases numbered 2, after V lost 4 bases and J lost 5 bases. The CDR3 covers 13 residues. Per germline, CDR1 SNHLY and CDR2 FYNNEI. CDR3 protein: CASSVTGVDTQYF. The CDR3 DNA is TGTGCCAGCAGTGTGACAGGGGTAGATACGCAGTATTTT.

This chain connects TRBV10-3 to TRBJ2-5, with D unclear. Deletions cut 6 bases from V and 2 bases from J, with 13 bases between. The CDR3 totals 14 residues. Germline loops: CDR1 ENHRY, CDR2 SYGVKD. The DNA of the CDR3 is TGTGCCATCAGGGAAGGACCGATTCAAGAGACCCAGTACTTC. Translating it yields CAIREGPIQETQYF.

The V and J genes are TRBV5-1 and TRBJ1-2; TRBD1 might be the D (6 bases). The CDR3 extends over 12 amino acids. The germline CDR1 and CDR2 sequences are SGHRS and YFSETQ. V was pared by 4 bases and J by 8 bases, with 12 bases between. The CDR3 coding sequence is TGCGCCAGCAGCGAGGACAGAGAAGGCTACACCTTC. Amino acid sequence: CASSEDREGYTF.

This clonotype was seen a handful of times. The genes are TRBV27 and TRBJ2-1; D is unclear. Germline V lookup: CDR1 MNHEY, CDR2 SMNVEV (reference sequence). Trimming stripped 2 bases from V and 0 bases from J, with 17 bases between. The CDR3 consists of 18 residues. The CDR3 protein is CASSLGSLSVSSYNEQFF. CDR3 in DNA: TGTGCCAGCAGTTTAGGTAGCCTAAGCGTAAGCTCCTACAATGAGCAGTTCTTC.

A few counts support this clonotype. The rearrangement links TRBV5-1 to TRBJ2-2, with 7 bases matching TRBD2. This CDR3 is 20 amino acids long. Germline-derived CDR1 and CDR2 are SGHRS and YFSETQ. V gave up 4 bases and J gave up 2 bases; unmatched junction bases: 20. CDR3 protein: CASSRFNLLAKLVNTGELFF. The CDR3, as DNA: TGCGCCAGCAGCCGGTTCAACTTACTAGCGAAATTAGTAAACACCGGGGAGCTGTTTTTT.